This T cell receptor beta chain appears in the sequencing data of a study of blood T cell repertoires in COVID-19. Study-level information: Samples came from the United States, Italy and Spain, spanning acute and convalescent COVID-19. PBMCs, B-cell-depleted T cells, or T cells were the source of the cDNA or gDNA that made up the material.

CDR1 and CDR2 (germline): GTSNPN, SVGIG (reference sequence). This CDR3 has 13 amino acids. Trimming pared 0 bases from V and 0 bases from J, leaving 5 bases between. Assay: immunoSEQ multiplex PCR; the TCRdb copy retains only in-frame clones and omits some. The sample has about 190,000 clones; about 80% are singletons. The receptor was derived from a woman aged 65 to 85 with acute or convalescent COVID-19. Sequenced material: peripheral blood. V usage is TRBV30 and J usage is TRBJ1-1; D ambiguous. DNA for the CDR3: TGTGCCTGGAGTGTACAGATGAACACTGAAGCTTTCTTT. Amino acid sequence: CAWSVQMNTEAFF.